Reported below is one TCR beta chain. The V gene end was trimmed by 6 bases and the J gene end by 2 bases; junction bases not matched to a gene: 5. The CDR3 is 14 amino acids. Alongside a J-beta primer mix, a sample-barcoded 5' primer served in a second PCR lasting 7 to 11 cycles. MiXCR was run by TCRdb on the 5' RACE reads, yielding one entry per CDR3 protein. The sample lists roughly 730,000 distinct CDR3 sequences, roughly three fifths occurring once. This entry comes from a study of blood T cells in healthy people across ages. This clonotype originated in a man between 40 and 49 years old in good health. The chain is built from TRBV12-3 or TRBV12-4 and TRBJ2-7, with 9 bases lining up with TRBD1. The specimen was blood. This CDR3 is CASSGTGLTYEQYF. CDR3 nucleotides: TGTGCCAGCAGCGGGACAGGGTTGACCTACGAGCAGTACTTC.